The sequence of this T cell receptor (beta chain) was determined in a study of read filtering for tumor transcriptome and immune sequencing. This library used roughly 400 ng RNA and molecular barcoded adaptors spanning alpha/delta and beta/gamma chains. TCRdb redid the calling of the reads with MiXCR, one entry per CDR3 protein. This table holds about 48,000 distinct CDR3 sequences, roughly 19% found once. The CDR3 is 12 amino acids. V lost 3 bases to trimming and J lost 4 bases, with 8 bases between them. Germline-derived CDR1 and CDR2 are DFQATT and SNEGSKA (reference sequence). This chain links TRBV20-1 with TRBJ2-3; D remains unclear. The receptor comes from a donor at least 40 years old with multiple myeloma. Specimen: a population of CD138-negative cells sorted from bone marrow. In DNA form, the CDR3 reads TGCAGTGCTAGGGAGTTTGCAGATACGCAGTATTTT. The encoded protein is CSAREFADTQYF.